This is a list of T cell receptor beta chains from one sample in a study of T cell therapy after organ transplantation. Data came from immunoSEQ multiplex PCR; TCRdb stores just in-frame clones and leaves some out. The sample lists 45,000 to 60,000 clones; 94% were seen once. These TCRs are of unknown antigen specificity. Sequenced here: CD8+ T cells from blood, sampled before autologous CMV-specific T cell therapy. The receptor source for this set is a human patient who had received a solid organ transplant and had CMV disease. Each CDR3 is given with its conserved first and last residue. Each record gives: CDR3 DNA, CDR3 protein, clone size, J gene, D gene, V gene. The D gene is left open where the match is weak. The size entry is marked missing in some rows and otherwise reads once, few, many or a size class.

TGTGCCAGCAGCCCGGGGACTTACGAGCAGTACTTC | CASSPGTYEQYF | NA | TRBJ2-7 | NA | TRBV11-2
TGTGCCAGCAGCCCCATTCCCCAGGCCCCGAACACTGAAGCTTTCTTT | CASSPIPQAPNTEAFF | NA | TRBJ1-1 | NA | TRBV7-9
TGTGCCAGCAGTTACTCGGCCGGGGGGGCTGAAGCTTTCTTT | CASSYSAGGAEAFF | NA | TRBJ1-1 | NA | TRBV6-5
TGCGCCAGCAGCCAAGATAGAGGGATGAACACTGAAGCTTTCTTT | CASSQDRGMNTEAFF | NA | TRBJ1-1 | NA | TRBV4-3
TGCAGCGTTGACAGGGGTTACGAGCAGTACTTC | CSVDRGYEQYF | NA | TRBJ2-7 | NA | TRBV29-1
TGTGCTAGCAGCCCAAATGGCGGGTACGAGCAGTACTTC | CASSPNGGYEQYF | NA | TRBJ2-7 | NA | TRBV7-7
TGTGCCACCAGCAGAGATGATGGGGGCGGAGAGACCCAGTACTTC | CATSRDDGGGETQYF | NA | TRBJ2-5 | NA | TRBV15
TGTGCCAGCAGCTTAGGCCAGGACATTTCAGCTTTCTTT | CASSLGQDISAFF | NA | TRBJ1-1 | NA | TRBV13
TGTGCCAGCAACCCTTCGCAGGGGTACAATGAGCAGTTCTTC | CASNPSQGYNEQFF | NA | TRBJ2-1 | NA | TRBV6-5
TGCGCCAGCAGTGAGAGTAGGTTCCTTAATAGGAACATTCAGTACTTC | CASSESRFLNRNIQYF | NA | TRBJ2-4 | NA | TRBV10-2
TGTGCCAGCAGAAAAGGATACCCTGGAAACACCATATATTTT | CASRKGYPGNTIYF | NA | TRBJ1-3 | NA | TRBV27
TGCGCCAGCGGGGGGACATCCGGGCCTGGAAACACCATATATTTT | CASGGTSGPGNTIYF | once | TRBJ1-3 | NA | TRBV4-1
TGTGCCAGCAGCTTGGCCGGGTTCGGTGAAAAACTGTTTTTT | CASSLAGFGEKLFF | NA | TRBJ1-4 | NA | TRBV11-2
TGCGCCAGCAGCCTAGGGACAGGGGGCCGTAACACTGAAGCTTTCTTT | CASSLGTGGRNTEAFF | NA | TRBJ1-1 | TRBD1 | TRBV5-1
TGTGCCAGCAGCTTAGAGACAGGGGGCCCTGAAGCTTTCTTT | CASSLETGGPEAFF | few | TRBJ1-1 | TRBD1 | TRBV7-6
TGTGCCAGCAGCGGACTAGCGGGATTTAAGACCCAGTACTTC | CASSGLAGFKTQYF | NA | TRBJ2-5 | TRBD2 | TRBV5-4
TGTGCCAGCAGCCAAGGAGCAGGGGCAAACTCTGGGGCCAACGTCCTGACTTTC | CASSQGAGANSGANVLTF | NA | TRBJ2-6 | NA | TRBV4-2
TGTGCCAGCAGCTTCGAAGGGGGAGTACTGAGCTATGGCTACACCTTC | CASSFEGGVLSYGYTF | NA | TRBJ1-2 | NA | TRBV5-6
TGTGCCAGCAGTTTCGGGGGTACCTACGAGCAGTACTTC | CASSFGGTYEQYF | NA | TRBJ2-7 | NA | TRBV27
TGCGCCAGCAGCCAAGGTATTGGAAGCGATGAGCAGTTCTTC | CASSQGIGSDEQFF | few | TRBJ2-1 | NA | TRBV4-3
TGTGCCAGCAGGGCCGGGAACACTGAAGCTTTCTTT | CASRAGNTEAFF | NA | TRBJ1-1 | NA | TRBV2
TGTGCCAGCTCCCCCGGGACTAACGAGCAGTACTTC | CASSPGTNEQYF | NA | TRBJ2-7 | TRBD2 | TRBV18
TGTGCCAGCAGCGCTGGGCCCTCCGGGGAGCAGTACTTC | CASSAGPSGEQYF | NA | TRBJ2-7 | NA | TRBV13
TGTGCCAGCAGTTACTCGAACGACAATGGCTACACCTTC | CASSYSNDNGYTF | NA | TRBJ1-2 | NA | TRBV6-5
TGTGCCAGCAGGGCGAGGGGGTACAATGAGCAGTTCTTC | CASRARGYNEQFF | NA | TRBJ2-1 | NA | TRBV6-1
TGTGCCAGCAGCCAAGATGGGACTAGCGGCTCCTACGAGCAGTACTTC | CASSQDGTSGSYEQYF | NA | TRBJ2-7 | TRBD2 | TRBV4-2
TGTGCCAGCAGCTCCAGCCTTCGACAGTGGGGGACTAGCGGACCTATCTCCTACAATGAGCAGTTCTTC | CASSSSLRQWGTSGPISYNEQFF | NA | TRBJ2-1 | TRBD2 | TRBV13
TGTGCCAGCAGTTTCTCCCCCATCGACAGGCCAGGGGGCATCGGCTATGGCTACACCTTC | CASSFSPIDRPGGIGYGYTF | NA | TRBJ1-2 | TRBD1 | TRBV27
TGTGCCAGCAGCCTCACAGGGATCACTGAAGCTTTCTTT | CASSLTGITEAFF | NA | TRBJ1-1 | NA | TRBV27
TGTGCCAGCAGCCAAATCGGAGAGAACACTGAAGCTTTCTTT | CASSQIGENTEAFF | NA | TRBJ1-1 | NA | TRBV13
TGTGCCAGCAGTTCACCGGGCGAGGGGTACACTGAAGCTTTCTTT | CASSSPGEGYTEAFF | NA | TRBJ1-1 | NA | TRBV27
TGCGCCAGCAGCCAAGAGCAGTTCCAAGAGACCCAGTACTTC | CASSQEQFQETQYF | NA | TRBJ2-5 | NA | TRBV4-1
TGTGCCAGCAGCTCGCGACAGGGGACCTCCGAGCAGTACTTC | CASSSRQGTSEQYF | NA | TRBJ2-7 | TRBD1 | TRBV5-4
TGTGCCAGCAGTTATTTGACAGGGGGCGCGGGCTACACCTTC | CASSYLTGGAGYTF | once | TRBJ1-2 | TRBD1 | TRBV6-5
TGTGCCAGCAGCTTGACAGGGGGCGAAAGCACAGATACGCAGTATTTT | CASSLTGGESTDTQYF | NA | TRBJ2-3 | TRBD1 | TRBV5-6
TGTGCCAGTAGTATTGAGGACTTCTCCTACAATGAGCAGTTCTTC | CASSIEDFSYNEQFF | NA | TRBJ2-1 | NA | TRBV19
TGCGCCAGCAGCCAAGATCGGTCATCTCTAGCGTCCGACTACGAGCAGTACTTC | CASSQDRSSLASDYEQYF | NA | TRBJ2-7 | NA | TRBV4-1
TGTGCCAGCAGCTCGACAACCGGGACAGGGGGGTTGGAGACCCAGTACTTC | CASSSTTGTGGLETQYF | NA | TRBJ2-5 | TRBD1 | TRBV11-2
TGTGCCAGCACCCTTGGTGGTACGCAGTATTTT | CASTLGGTQYF | NA | TRBJ2-3 | NA | TRBV25-1
TGTGCCAGCAGTTCGGGTGGCTCCTACAATGAGCAGTTCTTC | CASSSGGSYNEQFF | few | TRBJ2-1 | NA | TRBV6-6
TGTGCCAGCAGTTTATTAGATGGCGGGGAGCTGTTTTTT | CASSLLDGGELFF | NA | TRBJ2-2 | NA | TRBV6-5
TGTGCCACGGGACAGCCAAATGGAAACACCATATATTTT | CATGQPNGNTIYF | NA | TRBJ1-3 | TRBD1 | TRBV19
TGTGCCAGCAGTTTAGGGACAGGGGATTCCCACGAGCAGTACTTC | CASSLGTGDSHEQYF | NA | TRBJ2-7 | TRBD1 | TRBV27
TGTGCCAGCAGTTACGCCGGGGGACGGCAAGAGACCCAGTACTTC | CASSYAGGRQETQYF | NA | TRBJ2-5 | NA | TRBV6-5
TGTGCCAGCAGAGGACAGGAGAACACTGAAGCTTTCTTT | CASRGQENTEAFF | few | TRBJ1-1 | TRBD1 | TRBV19
TGTGCCACCTACGACAGGACTAGCGGGAGTGTGGCCGGGGAGCTGTTTTTT | CATYDRTSGSVAGELFF | NA | TRBJ2-2 | TRBD2 | TRBV5-4
TGTGCCAGCAGTGGGCCAGGCACCGGGGAGCTGTTTTTT | CASSGPGTGELFF | NA | TRBJ2-2 | NA | TRBV25-1
TGTGCCAGCAGAGCCGGGACAGCAGGATCCGGGGAGCTGTTTTTT | CASRAGTAGSGELFF | NA | TRBJ2-2 | TRBD1 | TRBV6-1
TGTGCCAGCAGCTTATCCACGGACTATGGCTACACCTTC | CASSLSTDYGYTF | NA | TRBJ1-2 | NA | TRBV7-3
TGCGCCAGCAGCCCCCGGGACAAGGACACCGGGGAGCTGTTTTTT | CASSPRDKDTGELFF | NA | TRBJ2-2 | NA | TRBV5-1
TGTGCCTGGGCCGGGTTGGGTACTGAAGCTTTCTTT | CAWAGLGTEAFF | NA | TRBJ1-1 | NA | TRBV30
TGTGCCAGTAGTATCCTGCAGACCGTCACATCCTACAATGAGCAGTTCTTC | CASSILQTVTSYNEQFF | NA | TRBJ2-1 | NA | TRBV19
TGTGCCTGGACCTTGGACAGGGGGTTGGGCGAGCAGTACTTC | CAWTLDRGLGEQYF | NA | TRBJ2-7 | TRBD1 | TRBV30